This passage covers 21 T cell receptor beta chains from one sample sequenced in a study of shared clonotypes between healthy human individuals. Clones were sequenced by immunoSEQ multiplex PCR, and TCRdb holds only the in-frame ones, with some missing. The sample has under 150,000 clones, about 67% seen once. The material sequenced was memory CD8+ T cells sorted from blood. Subset: CD45RO+ cells pooled with CCR7-negative TemRA cells. The receptor source for this set is a woman younger than 45 in good health.

A word on this clone: This likely traces to a read error, being one base from a far larger clone. Other DNA sequences in this sample translate to the same CDR3. V is TRBV6-4 and J is TRBJ2-3, with 7 bases identical to TRBD2. Germline V gene lookup returns CDR1 MRHNA and CDR2 SNTAGT. The CDR3 extends over 14 amino acids. The CDR3 here is CASSEGGSTDTQYF. The CDR3 DNA reads TGTGCCAGCAGTGAGGGGGGGTCCACAGATACACAGTATTTT.

In its sample, this clone was seen once. CDR3 in DNA: TGTGCCAGCAACCCAGGACAGGGGATCGAGCAGTACTTC. Amino acid sequence: CASNPGQGIEQYF. The rearrangement joins TRBV2 to TRBJ2-7; 9 positions match TRBD1. Germline V lookup: CDR1 SNHLY, CDR2 FYNNEI. Unmatched junction bases numbered 7, after V lost 7 bases and J lost 6 bases. The CDR3 spans 13 residues.

This clone was counted between two and nine times. The chain uses TRBV9 and TRBJ1-2, with no clear D. V was trimmed by 4 bases and J by 3 bases, leaving 13 bases between them. Germline lookup yields CDR1 SGDLS and CDR2 YYNGEE. The CDR3 is 14 residues long. Written as DNA, the CDR3 is TGTGCCAGCAGCCCCCGGACCGGCTACTATGGCTACACCTTC. Residues: CASSPRTGYYGYTF.

The chain couples TRBV6-5 to TRBJ2-1, with 8 bases that match TRBD1. V dropped 6 bases and J dropped 5; count of bases not matched to a gene: 9. The CDR3 is 15 residues long. The germline V gene has CDR1 MNHEY and CDR2 SVGAGI. CDR3 sequence reads: CASRTGNRGDNEQFF. CDR3 DNA sequence: TGTGCCAGCAGGACGGGAAACAGGGGGGACAATGAGCAGTTCTTC.

The rearrangement joins TRBV10-2 to TRBJ2-7; 8 nucleotides agree with TRBD2. The CDR3 length is 15 residues. Per germline, CDR1 WSHSY and CDR2 SAAADI. V shed 4 bases and J 2 bases; nucleotides not matched to a gene: 7. The CDR3 DNA sequence: TGCGCCAGCAGTGGAAGACTAGCGCATACCTACGAGCAGTACTTC. This sequence encodes CASSGRLAHTYEQYF.

The chain carries TRBV19 and TRBJ2-4, with 7 bases matching TRBD1. Germline V gives CDR1 LNHDA, CDR2 SQIVND (reference sequence). The CDR3 has 15 residues. The ends lost 3 bases at V and 8 bases at J; junction bases unmatched: 10. The CDR3 DNA reads TGTGCCAGTAGTATCGGCAGGGGGTACTCGGACATTCAGTACTTC. Its protein is CASSIGRGYSDIQYF. Full variable domain (outside the CDR3, taken from reference TRBV19 and TRBJ2-4): DGGITQSPKYLFRKEGQNVTLSCEQNLNHDAMYWYRQDPGQGLRLIYYSQIVNDFQKGDIAEGYSVSREKKESFPLTVTSAQKNPTAFYLCASSIGRGYSDIQYFGAGTRLSVL.

This sequence joins TRBV10-3 and TRBJ2-3, with TRBD2 matching over 11 bases. Germline CDR1 is ENHRY and CDR2 is SYGVKD. This CDR3 spans 16 amino acids. Unmatched junction bases numbered 7, after V lost 5 bases and J lost 3 bases. CDR3 protein: CAISRTRTSGTDTQYF. CDR3 DNA sequence: TGTGCCATCAGTAGGACCCGGACTAGCGGGACAGATACGCAGTATTTT.

The V gene is TRBV5-4, the J gene TRBJ2-5; 13 nucleotides match TRBD2. Trimming removed 4 bases from V and 1 base from J; junction bases left unmatched: 13. The CDR3 runs 19 residues. CDR1 is SGHNT and CDR2 is YYREEE in the germline V gene (reference sequence). The DNA for the CDR3 is TGTGCCAGCAGCGGACCCCACGGACTAGCGGGAGAAAGCCAAGAGACCCAGTACTTC. Encoded protein: CASSGPHGLAGESQETQYF. Full variable domain (rest looked up from reference TRBV5-4 and TRBJ2-5): ETGVTQSPTHLIKTRGQQVTLRCSSQSGHNTVSWYQQALGQGPQFIFQYYREEENGRGNFPPRFSGLQFPNYSSELNVNALELDDSALYLCASSGPHGLAGESQETQYFGPGTRLLVL.

The gene calls are TRBV21-1 and TRBJ1-5. TRBV21-1 is deemed a pseudogene. This CDR3 comprises 18 residues. CDR3 sequence: CASSTGAGRTNSNQPQHF. CDR3 DNA sequence: TGTGCCAGCAGCACAGGCGCTGGGAGGACCAATAGCAATCAGCCCCAGCATTTT.

This chain connects TRBV29-1 to TRBJ2-5, with 10 nucleotides matching TRBD2. The J call could be wrong; TRBJ2-7 is a better fit for the DNA end. The germline gives CDR1 SQVTM, CDR2 ANQGSEA. This CDR3 is built from 13 residues. DNA of the CDR3: TGCAGCGTTGAAGCTAGCGGGAGCTACGAGCAGTACTTC. This codes for CSVEASGSYEQYF.

The chain employs TRBV30 and TRBJ1-1; weak D call: TRBD1 (5 bases). Germline V gene lookup returns CDR1 GTSNPN and CDR2 SVGIG (reference sequence). This CDR3 is built from 13 residues. Trimming stripped 4 bases from V and 2 bases from J, with 11 bases between. The DNA of the CDR3 is TGTGCCTGGATGTTCGACAGCAACACTGAAGCTTTCTTT. Residues: CAWMFDSNTEAFF.

Notes on this clone: The same CDR3 is also encoded by other DNA sequences in this sample. V is TRBV5-1 and J is TRBJ2-1; 7 bases fit TRBD1. The ends lost 0 bases at V and 3 bases at J; junction bases unmatched: 3. Germline assignment: CDR1 SGHRS and CDR2 YFSETQ. The length of the CDR3 is 15 residues. The CDR3 loop reads CASSLASGGYNEQFF. The CDR3 region has the DNA TGCGCCAGCAGCTTGGCGTCAGGGGGCTACAATGAGCAGTTCTTC.

This clone appeared a single time. V and J are TRBV5-1 and TRBJ2-1; 7 bases are a match to TRBD2. With 4 bases clipped from V and 6 bases from J, the junction kept 10 bases outside the gene matches. CDR1 and CDR2 from the germline V gene are SGHRS and YFSETQ. This CDR3 contains 15 residues. DNA of the CDR3: TGCGCCAGCAGCCCGTTAACTAGCGCTTCCAATGAGCAGTTCTTC. Encoded protein: CASSPLTSASNEQFF. Full variable domain (rest looked up from reference TRBV5-1 and TRBJ2-1): KAGVTQTPRYLIKTRGQQVTLSCSPISGHRSVSWYQQTPGQGLQFLFEYFSETQRNKGNFPGRFSGRQFSNSRSEMNVSTLELGDSALYLCASSPLTSASNEQFFGPGTRLTVL.

The chain recombines TRBV11-1 with TRBJ2-3, with 8 bases that match TRBD1. This CDR3 region has 14 residues. The V gene end was trimmed by 5 bases and the J gene end by 2 bases; junction bases not matched to a gene: 3. Germline-derived CDR1 and CDR2 are SGHAT and FQDESV (reference sequence). CDR3 protein: CASSRTGNTDTQYF. CDR3 DNA sequence: TGTGCCAGCAGCCGGACAGGGAACACAGATACGCAGTATTTT. The full variable domain, its missing parts supplied by reference TRBV11-1 and TRBJ2-3, is EAEVAQSPRYKITEKSQAVAFWCDPISGHATLYWYRQILGQGPELLVQFQDESVVDDSQLPKDRFSAERLKGVDSTLKIQPAELGDSAMYLCASSRTGNTDTQYFGPGTRLTVL.

There are a few counts of this clone. The genes are TRBV21-1 and TRBJ2-5; the table's TRBD1 call for D was not verified on the DNA. TRBV21-1 is a recognized pseudogene. The CDR3 is made up of 14 amino acids. Here the CDR3 DNA reads TGTGCCAGCAGCGGGCGGACAGGGGACGAGACCCAGTACTTC. Protein product: CASSGRTGDETQYF.

V usage is TRBV4-2 and J usage is TRBJ1-2; no firm D call. The germline CDR1 and CDR2 sequences are LGHNA and YNFKEQ. CDR3 size: 13 residues. The V end lost 3 bases, the J end lost 8 bases, and 13 bases lay between the germline ends. The CDR3 here is CASSQPGDYGYTF. The CDR3 DNA reads TGTGCCAGCAGCCAGCCCGGGGATTACGGCTACACCTTC.

This sequence joins TRBV6-6 and TRBJ2-7; D is undetermined. The CDR3 loop spans 12 amino acids. V was trimmed by 6 bases and J by 3 bases, leaving 9 bases between them. CDR1 and CDR2 (germline): MNHNY, SVGAGI (reference sequence). This CDR3 reads CASSPPHYEQYF. The CDR3 DNA sequence: TGTGCCAGCAGCCCCCCCCACTACGAGCAGTACTTC.

The rearrangement links TRBV4-1 to TRBJ2-7; 7 nucleotides line up with TRBD1. Germline CDR1 MGHRA, CDR2 YSYEKL. V shed 1 base and J 3 bases; nucleotides not matched to a gene: 3. This CDR3 spans 14 amino acids. The CDR3 loop is CASSQGRGIYEQYF. DNA of the CDR3: TGCGCCAGCAGCCAAGGCAGGGGGATCTACGAGCAGTACTTC.

The chain uses TRBV6-6 and TRBJ2-7; D perhaps matches TRBD1 (5 bases). The V and J ends lost 2 bases and 3 bases respectively, with 8 bases between them. CDR3 size: 13 residues. Looked up from germline, CDR1 is MNHNY and CDR2 is SVGAGI (reference sequence). The CDR3 DNA follows: TGTGCCAGCAGTTACCACGACAGCTACGAGCAGTACTTC. This translates into CASSYHDSYEQYF.

This chain uses TRBV27 with TRBJ2-2, with unresolved D. Germline CDR1 is MNHEY and CDR2 is SMNVEV (reference sequence). The CDR3 runs 12 residues. V dropped 6 bases and J dropped 6 bases, with 8 bases sitting between them. The CDR3: CASRIGAGELFF. The DNA for the CDR3 is TGTGCCAGCAGGATTGGCGCCGGGGAGCTGTTTTTT.

The chain uses TRBV29-1 and TRBJ2-2, with 9 bases matching TRBD2. V was pared by 1 base and J by 4 bases, with 7 bases of the junction left unmatched. The CDR3 length is 16 residues. Germline V gene lookup returns CDR1 SQVTM and CDR2 ANQGSEA. The CDR3 nucleotides read TGCAGCGTTGAAGTAGTATCTAGCGGGGCCACCGGGGAGCTGTTTTTT. Its protein product is CSVEVVSSGATGELFF.